Shown below are 10 T cell receptor beta chains from a single sample sequenced in a study of cytomegalovirus exposure and HLA in healthy donors. This PCR relied on a set of 60 Vbeta primers and 13 Jbeta primers. Sequencing was performed with immunoSEQ multiplex PCR; in TCRdb, only in-frame clones are kept and a portion is missing. The sample holds roughly 180,000 clones, 85% seen once. Input material: PBMCs. The receptor source for this set is a boy aged 2 to 9 in good health and CMV-seronegative.

This rearrangement joins TRBV29-1 to TRBJ1-4; 9 bases map to TRBD1. The junction had 2 bases not matched to a gene; V was cut back by 1 base and J by 8 bases. In germline, CDR1 is SQVTM, CDR2 ANQGSEA. The CDR3 extends over 13 amino acids. In DNA, the CDR3 is TGCAGCGTTGAAGGACAGGGGGGAGAAAAACTGTTTTTT. It encodes CSVEGQGGEKLFF.

The gene calls are TRBV11-2 and TRBJ2-2, with 7 bases matching TRBD2. V was pared by 1 base and J by 4 bases, with 6 bases of the junction left unmatched. The CDR3 is made up of 16 amino acids. Germline lookup yields CDR1 SGHAT and CDR2 FQNNGV. The CDR3 sequence: CASSLASGGSTGELFF. For the CDR3, the DNA is TGTGCCAGCAGCTTAGCCTCCGGGGGGAGCACCGGGGAGCTGTTTTTT.

V and J are TRBV6-5 and TRBJ2-3; TRBD2 might be the D (6 bases). CDR1 MNHEY and CDR2 SVGAGI come from the germline V gene. There are 14 residues in the CDR3. Trimming took 5 bases from V and 3 from J, leaving 12 bases between them. This CDR3 is CASSPLGGTDTQYF. As DNA, the CDR3 is TGTGCCAGCAGTCCCTTGGGGGGAACAGATACGCAGTATTTT.

This clone was picked up one time. An end of the junction differs from the germline gene, which may be a read error. The gene calls are TRBV7-9 and TRBJ2-5, with TRBD1 as a possible D gene (6 bases). Germline V gene data show CDR1 as SEHNR and CDR2 as FQNEAQ (reference sequence). CDR3 length: 13 amino acids. The chain's CDR3 is CASRQGYQEIQYF. As DNA, the CDR3 is TGTGCCAGCAGACAGGGCTACCAAGAGATCCAGTACTTC.

The chain carries TRBV9 and TRBJ1-2; no definite D call. This CDR3 spans 14 amino acids. Trimming pared 0 bases from V and 9 bases from J, leaving 15 bases between. Germline CDR1 and CDR2: SGDLS and YYNGEE. CDR3 in DNA: TGTGCCAGCAGCGTAGAGAGGGAACTAAGACGCTACACCTTC. Translated, it gives CASSVERELRRYTF.

This clone was observed a single time. The chain uses TRBV28 and TRBJ1-5; maybe TRBD1 (6 bases). CDR1 MDHEN and CDR2 SYDVKM come from the germline V gene. The CDR3 is 14 amino acids. Trimming removed 8 bases at V and 2 bases at J, with 13 bases between. The chain's CDR3 is CASLPPGGNQPQHF. CDR3 in DNA: TGTGCCAGCCTCCCCCCAGGGGGCAATCAGCCCCAGCATTTT.

This sequence joins TRBV10-2 and TRBJ1-6; 9 bases fit TRBD1. The length of the CDR3 is 14 residues. The J segment lost 8 bases and the V segment lost 11 bases, leaving 10 bases of the junction unmatched. Germline V CDR1 and CDR2: WSHSY, SAAADI. The CDR3 loop reads CAAGGDRDYSPLHF. In DNA form, the CDR3 reads TGCGCCGCCGGCGGGGACAGGGACTATTCACCCCTCCACTTT.

This chain joins TRBV7-9 and TRBJ2-1, with 8 bases aligning to TRBD2. Germline values: CDR1 SEHNR, CDR2 FQNEAQ (reference sequence). The CDR3 has 15 residues. Trimming took 2 bases from V and 4 from J; bases not matched to a gene: 4. The CDR3 region has the DNA TGTGCCAGCAGCTTAATTCCTAGCGGGTACAATGAGCAGTTCTTC. It yields the protein CASSLIPSGYNEQFF.

This chain joins TRBV5-1 and TRBJ2-2; D may be TRBD2 (6 bases). The CDR3 extends over 17 amino acids. Germline loops: CDR1 SGHRS, CDR2 YFSETQ. V lost 4 bases and J 5 bases, leaving 21 bases between the germline ends. The CDR3 reads CASSLVRVGLRTGELFF. The CDR3 nucleotides are TGCGCCAGCAGCCTAGTGAGGGTGGGACTTCGGACCGGGGAGCTGTTTTTT.

The chain carries TRBV6-1 and TRBJ2-2, with 9 nucleotides matching TRBD1. The CDR3 totals 15 residues. Trimming took 9 bases from V and 7 from J; bases not matched to a gene: 12. In germline, CDR1 is MNHNS, CDR2 SASEGT. Here the CDR3 reads CASKIQDRGDGELFF. Here the CDR3 DNA reads TGTGCCAGTAAGATCCAAGACAGGGGGGACGGGGAGCTGTTTTTT.